The 20 T cell receptor beta chains reported below all come from one sample, sequenced in a study of T cells expressing NK-cell markers. TCRdb reprocessed the 5' RACE reads, with one entry per CDR3 protein and no DNA. The sample includes 150,000 to 200,000 distinct CDR3 sequences. The sample taken for sequencing was blood T cells: a sorted CD56 or NKG2C T cell subset, CD4+ or CD8+ T cells, or bulk PBMC T cells (not recorded which). All receptors derive from a man aged 18-70 years in good health.

The chain employs TRBV11-2 and TRBJ2-3; the TRBD1 assignment by TCRdb is unverifiable without DNA. CDR1 and CDR2 (germline): SGHAT, FQNNGV. There are 16 residues in the CDR3. CDR3: CASSRGTGGRTDTQYF.

The rearrangement uses TRBV12-3 or TRBV12-4 and TRBJ1-3; the D gene TCRdb calls, TRBD1, cannot be checked with no DNA. CDR3 length: 16 residues. CDR3 sequence: CASSSSWTGPGNTIYF.

The CDR3: CASSSPEWYYGYTF. The chain has TRBV28 and TRBJ1-2; without DNA, the TCRdb call of TRBD1 cannot be checked. The germline CDR1 and CDR2 sequences are MDHEN and SYDVKM. CDR3 length: 14 residues.

The chain carries TRBV19 and TRBJ2-1; there is no DNA to check the TCRdb D call of TRBD1. There are 15 residues in the CDR3. CDR1 and CDR2 from the germline V gene are LNHDA and SQIVND (reference sequence). The CDR3 sequence: CASTDGQGGDNEQFF. The full variable domain, with the rest looked up from reference TRBV19 and TRBJ2-1, is DGGITQSPKYLFRKEGQNVTLSCEQNLNHDAMYWYRQDPGQGLRLIYYSQIVNDFQKGDIAEGYSVSREKKESFPLTVTSAQKNPTAFYLCASTDGQGGDNEQFFGPGTRLTVL.

The J gene is TRBJ2-1, the V gene TRBV19. The length of the CDR3 is 14 residues. Germline V lookup: CDR1 LNHDA, CDR2 SQIVND (reference sequence). The CDR3 reads CASRANGAHNEQFF. The full variable domain, completed using reference TRBV19 and TRBJ2-1, is DGGITQSPKYLFRKEGQNVTLSCEQNLNHDAMYWYRQDPGQGLRLIYYSQIVNDFQKGDIAEGYSVSREKKESFPLTVTSAQKNPTAFYLCASRANGAHNEQFFGPGTRLTVL.

V and J are TRBV6-5 and TRBJ2-1; TCRdb's D call, TRBD1, is unchecked because there is no DNA. The CDR3 has 15 amino acids. The germline V gene has CDR1 MNHEY and CDR2 SVGAGI. The CDR3 loop is CASSYPGQVRNEQFF.

The gene calls are TRBV7-9 and TRBJ2-7; TCRdb selects TRBD1, and the lack of DNA leaves this call unchecked. This CDR3 region has 15 residues. The germline gives CDR1 SEHNR, CDR2 FQNEAQ (reference sequence). CDR3 region: CASSQTSQGFYEQYF.

The CDR3 sequence is CSARDSRTNNYEQYF. The genes are TRBV20-1 and TRBJ2-7. This CDR3 has 15 residues. CDR1 is DFQATT and CDR2 is SNEGSKA in the germline V gene (reference sequence).

The chain is built from TRBV6-1 and TRBJ1-2; the TCRdb call, TRBD1, lacks DNA for checking. Germline V lookup: CDR1 MNHNS, CDR2 SASEGT. The CDR3 loop spans 13 amino acids. The CDR3 region is CASSDNRIYGYTF.

This chain links TRBV7-2 with TRBJ2-1; TCRdb's assignment of TRBD1 cannot be checked, as there is no DNA. There are 13 residues in the CDR3. Per germline, CDR1 SGHTA and CDR2 FQGNSA. Here the CDR3 reads CASSFLGQGEQFF.

The chain has TRBV4-1 and TRBJ2-1. CDR3 size: 14 residues. The V gene's germline CDR1 is MGHRA and CDR2 YSYEKL. CDR3 region: CASSQVNSNNEQFF.

The rearrangement links TRBV19 to TRBJ2-2; the TCRdb D gene call, TRBD1, has no DNA to confirm it. The CDR3 is 15 amino acids. From germline, CDR1 is LNHDA and CDR2 SQIVND (reference sequence). CDR3 region: CASHSNRGYTGELFF.

V is TRBV3-1 and J is TRBJ2-2. The CDR3 has 13 amino acids. The germline CDR1 and CDR2 sequences are LGHDT and YNNKEL (reference sequence). CDR3: CASSQYNTGELFF.

The chain uses TRBV5-1 and TRBJ2-7; TCRdb's assignment of TRBD1 cannot be checked, as there is no DNA. The CDR3 runs 16 residues. CDR1 is SGHRS and CDR2 is YFSETQ in the germline V gene. CDR3 residues: CASSTSIQGASYEQYF.

The chain's CDR3 is CAISGGGQAYEQYF. The gene calls are TRBV10-3 and TRBJ2-7; the D call of TRBD1 rests on TCRdb alone, since no DNA is present to check it. The CDR3 extends over 14 amino acids. Per the germline V gene, CDR1 is ENHRY and CDR2 is SYGVKD.

V gene TRBV6-5 combines with J gene TRBJ2-5; TCRdb lists TRBD2, though no DNA is available to test this call. The CDR3 is made up of 16 amino acids. Germline V gene lookup returns CDR1 MNHEY and CDR2 SVGAGI. CDR3 loop: CASSYAGLAGGETQYF.

This chain links TRBV23-1 with TRBJ1-1; TCRdb picks TRBD1, but there is no DNA to check that call. TRBV23-1 is filed as an ORF, its function uncertain. The CDR3 contains 15 residues. CDR3 sequence: CASSPQGKGRSEAFF.

The chain recombines TRBV20-1 with TRBJ2-3. The CDR3 extends over 15 amino acids. Germline CDR1 DFQATT, CDR2 SNEGSKA (reference sequence). This CDR3 reads CSARGVSVLTDTQYF.

The gene calls are TRBV7-8 and TRBJ1-5; TCRdb returns TRBD1, unconfirmable since there is no DNA. The germline V gene has CDR1 SGHVS and CDR2 FQNEAQ. This CDR3 contains 18 residues. The CDR3 loop reads CASSPGTGLGIGNQPQHF.

The chain employs TRBV2 and TRBJ2-1; TCRdb outputs TRBD2, but without DNA this stays unchecked. This CDR3 spans 12 amino acids. Looked up from germline, CDR1 is SNHLY and CDR2 is FYNNEI. CDR3 protein: CASITRGYVKFF.